One and the same sample provided the 28 T cell receptor beta chains below, sequenced in a study of cytomegalovirus exposure and HLA in healthy donors. The PCR contained 60 Vbeta and 13 Jbeta primers. TCRdb's copy holds only in-frame clones and misses some; the assay was immunoSEQ multiplex PCR. The data contain 150,000 to 200,000 clones, around 79% of them singletons. The sequencing sample was made of PBMCs. The receptors derive from a woman aged 50 to 65 in good health and CMV-seronegative.

The sample holds a few counts of this clone. The chain has TRBV12-5 and TRBJ1-2; 7 bases are a match to TRBD1. Germline-derived CDR1 and CDR2 are LGHNT and FRNRAP. After removal of 7 bases from V and 10 bases from J, the junction contained 9 bases not matched to a gene. This CDR3 has 12 residues. In DNA, the CDR3 is TGTGCTAGTGTCAAAGGACAGGTCGACTACACCTTC. Translating gives CASVKGQVDYTF.

This clone was found a few times. This chain links TRBV29-1 with TRBJ1-4; 9 nucleotides agree with TRBD1. The CDR3 is 13 amino acids. Trimming at V came to 4 bases and at J to 11 bases, leaving 8 bases not matched to a gene. Germline V CDR1 and CDR2: SQVTM, ANQGSEA. The CDR3 bases are TGCAGCGTTGCGAACAGGGGGCCGGGGAAACTGTTTTTT. Its translation: CSVANRGPGKLFF.

The rearrangement joins TRBV5-5 to TRBJ2-5; maybe TRBD1 (6 bases). The CDR3 is 14 amino acids. V lost 1 base and J lost 4, with 11 bases in between. CDR1 SGHKS and CDR2 YYEKEE come from the germline V gene (reference sequence). CDR3 in DNA: TGTGCCAGCAGCTTGATTACAGGGTCAGAGACCCAGTACTTC. It is translated as CASSLITGSETQYF.

The rearrangement uses TRBV7-9 and TRBJ1-2, with D unclear. Germline CDR1 is SEHNR and CDR2 is FQNEAQ (reference sequence). CDR3 length equals 14 residues. V was cut by 7 bases and J by 0 bases, with 12 bases left in between. CDR3 loop: CASTLTLANYGYTF. In DNA form, the CDR3 reads TGTGCCAGCACCTTGACACTAGCTAACTATGGCTACACCTTC.

CDR3: CASSQDTPTSGRSDTQYF. The DNA for the CDR3 is TGCGCCAGCAGCCAAGATACCCCGACTAGCGGGAGGTCAGATACGCAGTATTTT. The chain combines TRBV4-1 with TRBJ2-3, with 13 nucleotides matching TRBD2. This CDR3 contains 18 residues. Germline CDR1 MGHRA, CDR2 YSYEKL. Trimming took 0 bases from V and 4 from J; bases not matched to a gene: 7.

This clone was found a few times. The genes are TRBV6-6 and TRBJ2-1; D is possibly TRBD1 (6 bases). Trimming cost V 6 bases and J 7 bases, with 10 bases left between them. Germline V CDR1 and CDR2: MNHNY, SVGAGI (reference sequence). The CDR3 is made up of 12 amino acids. The CDR3 sequence is CASSFQGNEQFF. CDR3 bases: TGTGCCAGCAGCTTCCAGGGGAATGAGCAGTTCTTC.

The genes are TRBV29-1 and TRBJ2-3, with 7 bases lining up with TRBD2. Losses at the gene ends were 1 base for V and 4 bases for J; bases not matched to a gene: 5. The CDR3 is 14 residues long. Germline CDR1 is SQVTM and CDR2 is ANQGSEA. CDR3 sequence (DNA): TGCAGCGTTGAAGGGGCGGGAGATGCAGATACGCAGTATTTT. It specifies CSVEGAGDADTQYF.

The genes are TRBV5-1 and TRBJ1-2; 9 nucleotides line up with TRBD1. Trimming at V came to 4 bases and at J to 4 bases, leaving 8 bases not matched to a gene. CDR3 length equals 15 residues. Germline V gene data show CDR1 as SGHRS and CDR2 as YFSETQ. The CDR3 loop reads CASSPGTGQSYGYTF. The CDR3, as DNA: TGCGCCAGCAGCCCGGGGACAGGGCAAAGCTATGGCTACACCTTC.

This clone came up a few times. The rearrangement joins TRBV6-1 to TRBJ1-6; D not resolved. The CDR3 totals 14 residues. The V end lost 6 bases, the J end lost 2 bases, and 8 bases lay between the germline ends. Germline CDR1 is MNHNS and CDR2 is SASEGT. CDR3: CASSDQAYNSPLHF. In DNA, the CDR3 is TGTGCCAGCAGCGACCAGGCCTATAATTCACCCCTCCACTTT.

The chain is built from TRBV7-2 and TRBJ2-7; 9 nucleotides agree with TRBD1. Per germline, CDR1 SGHTA and CDR2 FQGNSA. V shed 0 bases and J 6 bases; nucleotides not matched to a gene: 6. The CDR3 is 15 amino acids. CDR3 nucleotides: TGTGCCAGCAGCTTAGCTTGGGACAGGGTGTCCGAGCAGTACTTC. Protein: CASSLAWDRVSEQYF.

The chain carries TRBV7-3 and TRBJ1-2, with 7 bases that match TRBD1. J lost 8 bases, V lost 5 bases, and 8 bases had no gene match. The CDR3 has 13 amino acids. The germline V gene has CDR1 SGHTA and CDR2 FQGTGA. The CDR3 protein is CASSIQGGLGYTF. The DNA for the CDR3 is TGTGCCAGCAGCATTCAGGGGGGCCTAGGCTACACCTTC.

This rearrangement joins TRBV19 to TRBJ2-5; maybe TRBD2 (5 bases). This CDR3 has 11 amino acids. Germline V CDR1 and CDR2: LNHDA, SQIVND (reference sequence). The V and J ends lost 9 bases and 2 bases respectively, with 7 bases between them. The CDR3 sequence is CASRGQETQYF. DNA of the CDR3: TGTGCCAGCCGGGGACAAGAGACCCAGTACTTC.

As to this clone: In the same sample, other DNA sequences code for this CDR3. The rearrangement links TRBV5-1 to TRBJ1-4, with a tentative D call TRBD1 (5 bases). The CDR3 has 14 residues. V lost 0 bases, J lost 3 bases, and 6 bases lay in between. Germline V CDR1 and CDR2: SGHRS, YFSETQ. As DNA, the CDR3 is TGCGCCAGCAGCTTGGCAGGGCCTAATGAAAAACTGTTTTTT. The encoded protein is CASSLAGPNEKLFF.

This chain connects TRBV7-4 to TRBJ2-2; the D gene is possibly TRBD1 (5 bases). Germline V CDR1 and CDR2: SGHVT, SQSDAQ. This CDR3 spans 22 amino acids. Trimming cost V 7 bases and J 0 bases, with 33 bases left between them. CDR3 in DNA: TGTGCCAGCAACCGCCAGGGCACGAGGAGTTCAGGCCGAAGTTCGAACACCGGGGAGCTGTTTTTT. It codes for CASNRQGTRSSGRSSNTGELFF.

V is TRBV5-1 and J is TRBJ2-5; D is uncertain. The CDR3 has 13 residues. Trimming removed 0 bases from V and 7 bases from J, with 10 bases in between. The V gene's germline CDR1 is SGHRS and CDR2 YFSETQ. The CDR3 sequence: CASSLVSSGTQYF. The CDR3 nucleotides read TGCGCCAGCAGCTTGGTTTCCTCAGGGACCCAGTACTTC.

The gene calls are TRBV9 and TRBJ2-1, with 7 bases matching TRBD1. Germline CDR1 reads SGDLS; CDR2 reads YYNGEE. V lost 3 bases, J lost 12 bases, and 3 bases stayed unmatched. This CDR3 spans 11 amino acids. The CDR3 sequence is CASSGQGRQFF. The CDR3 DNA follows: TGTGCCAGCAGCGGACAGGGAAGGCAGTTCTTC.

The gene calls are TRBV2 and TRBJ1-2; tentative D call: TRBD1 (6 bases). Germline V lookup: CDR1 SNHLY, CDR2 FYNNEI. Trimming cost V 8 bases and J 3 bases, with 7 bases left between them. The CDR3 is 11 amino acids. CDR3 amino acids: CASHRDYGYTF. The CDR3 DNA sequence: TGTGCCAGCCACAGGGACTATGGCTACACCTTC.

V usage is TRBV11-3 and J usage is TRBJ2-1; 9 bases align to TRBD2. With V trimmed by 1 base and J by 9 bases, 4 bases remained unmatched. CDR1 SGHNT and CDR2 YENEEA come from the germline V gene. The CDR3 is 14 residues long. CDR3 bases: TGTGCCAGCAGCTTAGGACTAGCGGCTGCTGAGCAGTTCTTC. Translation gives CASSLGLAAAEQFF.

The chain is built from TRBV4-3 and TRBJ2-3; 7 bases align to TRBD2. V dropped 0 bases and J dropped 6; count of bases not matched to a gene: 3. CDR3 length equals 14 residues. The germline gives CDR1 LGHNA, CDR2 YSLEER. The CDR3 reads CASSQDLAADTQYF. The CDR3 coding sequence is TGCGCCAGCAGCCAAGACCTAGCGGCGGATACGCAGTATTTT.

The rearrangement links TRBV6-6 to TRBJ2-1; 8 bases match TRBD2. The V segment lost 6 bases and the J segment 6 bases; nucleotides outside the gene matches: 10. This CDR3 is built from 15 residues. Germline CDR1 reads MNHNY; CDR2 reads SVGAGI (reference sequence). CDR3 DNA sequence: TGTGCCAGCAGGAAAAGCGGGAGCAAAGGCAATGAGCAGTTCTTC. Its translation is CASRKSGSKGNEQFF.

V is TRBV11-3 and J is TRBJ2-1; TRBD2 is a possible D gene (6 bases). Germline CDR1 reads SGHNT; CDR2 reads YENEEA. V was trimmed by 3 bases and J by 8 bases, leaving 17 bases between them. The CDR3 covers 15 residues. The CDR3 loop reads CASSFSTSGHYEQFF. The CDR3, as DNA: TGTGCCAGCAGCTTTTCGACCAGCGGGCACTATGAGCAGTTCTTC.

The rearrangement uses TRBV10-3 and TRBJ1-2; D is undetermined. Germline CDR1 is ENHRY and CDR2 is SYGVKD. The CDR3 totals 14 residues. Trimming cost V 3 bases and J 7 bases, with 15 bases left between them. CDR3 sequence: CAISELEGTGGYTF. The CDR3 DNA reads as TGTGCCATCAGTGAATTGGAGGGTACGGGTGGCTACACCTTC.

V is TRBV5-1 and J is TRBJ2-7, with D possibly matching TRBD2 (5 bases). V shed 0 bases and J shed 4 bases, with 14 bases lying between them. CDR1 is SGHRS and CDR2 is YFSETQ in the germline V gene. CDR3 length equals 15 residues. For the CDR3, the DNA is TGCGCCAGCAGCTTGGCCGCGCGAGGGCTATACGAGCAGTACTTC. It yields the protein CASSLAARGLYEQYF.

This chain links TRBV10-3 with TRBJ1-5; D is perhaps TRBD1 (6 bases). The CDR3 runs to 12 residues. V gave up 5 bases and J gave up 7 bases, with 9 bases separating them. Germline V gene data show CDR1 as ENHRY and CDR2 as SYGVKD. CDR3 DNA sequence: TGTGCCATCAGTACAGGGACCCAGCCCCAGCATTTT. This translates into CAISTGTQPQHF.

This clone came up once. The J gene is TRBJ2-5, the V gene TRBV9; D is undetermined. Germline CDR1 SGDLS, CDR2 YYNGEE. Trimming removed 0 bases at V and 1 base at J, with 10 bases between. The CDR3 runs to 15 residues. CDR3 nucleotide sequence: TGTGCCAGCAGCGTAGGTATTTCCTTCCAAGAGACCCAGTACTTC. It translates to CASSVGISFQETQYF.

The CDR3 loop reads CASSPPTGGFGTTEAFF. The CDR3 region has the DNA TGTGCCAGCAGCCCTCCGACAGGGGGCTTTGGTACCACTGAAGCTTTCTTT. This rearrangement joins TRBV11-2 to TRBJ1-1, with 10 bases that match TRBD1. Germline assignment: CDR1 SGHAT and CDR2 FQNNGV. The CDR3 totals 17 residues. Losses at the gene ends were 5 bases for V and 4 bases for J; bases not matched to a gene: 13.

This clone was counted a few times. V gene TRBV2 combines with J gene TRBJ2-5; possible D gene TRBD1, 6 bases. The CDR3 loop spans 14 amino acids. Per the germline V gene, CDR1 is SNHLY and CDR2 is FYNNEI. V was trimmed by 5 bases and J by 0 bases, leaving 10 bases between them. The CDR3 region is CASSYRVDQETQYF. The CDR3 coding sequence is TGTGCCAGCAGTTACAGGGTGGACCAAGAGACCCAGTACTTC.

This clone is a singleton in its sample. The V call is TRBV6-5, the J call TRBJ2-2; 10 nucleotides agree with TRBD1. The V gene's germline CDR1 is MNHEY and CDR2 SVGAGI. After removal of 4 bases from V and 4 bases from J, the junction contained 3 bases not matched to a gene. The CDR3 has 15 residues. The CDR3: CASSSRQGATGELFF. The CDR3 bases are TGTGCCAGCAGTTCAAGACAGGGGGCCACCGGGGAGCTGTTTTTT.